By sample share, the clone carrying this T cell receptor beta chain is medium-sized. The CDR3 extends over 16 amino acids. The germline CDR1 and CDR2 sequences are SGHTA and FQGNSA. The V gene lost 1 base and the J gene lost 2 bases, with 11 bases spanning the gap. A unique molecular identifier was carried by every single TCR cDNA molecule. From the 5' RACE reads, TCRdb called clonotypes with MiXCR, one entry per CDR3 protein. The table shows approximately 3,000 distinct CDR3 sequences, with 2.5% to 3% occurring only once. Time point of the sample: sample taken at primary tumor resection. No cells were sorted before sequencing. The whole RNA sequenced was extracted from tumor, nontumor lung or frozen PBMC. This record belongs to a study of spatial heterogeneity in lung cancer. On the study more broadly: Within raw reads, each unique TCR and UMI combination appeared on average more than ten times.

The rearrangement joins TRBV7-2 to TRBJ1-4, with D perhaps TRBD1 (6 bases). The input for sequencing was normal lung tissue next to the tumor, taken at surgery. This clonotype originated in a female donor with early-stage non-small cell lung cancer. The chain's CDR3 is CASSLDNRATNEKLFF. CDR3 sequence (DNA): TGTGCCAGCAGCTTAGACAACAGGGCCACTAATGAAAAACTGTTTTTT. The full variable domain, rest sourced from reference TRBV7-2 and TRBJ1-4, is GAGVSQSPSNKVTEKGKDVELRCDPISGHTALYWYRQSLGQGLEFLIYFQGNSAPDKSGLPSDRFSAERTGGSVSTLTIQRTQQEDSAVYLCASSLDNRATNEKLFFGSGTQLSVL.